This T cell receptor (beta chain) originates from a study of sequential checkpoint blockade in melanoma. Study summary: Patients were randomized 1:1 to nivolumab-then-ipilimumab or ipilimumab-then-nivolumab first-line.

The method was immunoSEQ multiplex PCR; TCRdb's version includes in-frame clones alone and lacks a portion of them. The sample consists of approximately 15,000 clones, approximately 80% of them appearing once. The treatment: randomized to nivolumab then ipilimumab (arm A) or the reverse (arm B). In germline, CDR1 is ENHRY, CDR2 SYGVKD. This CDR3 contains 13 residues. V lost 8 bases and J 4 bases, leaving 15 bases between the germline ends. The chain carries TRBV10-3 and TRBJ2-7, with D unresolved. Sequenced here: CD8+ T cells sorted from blood (inferred from file names), sampled from a patient given nivolumab and ipilimumab in sequence. This receptor was obtained from a human donor with melanoma. The CDR3 DNA is TGTGCCATCGGTACGCCTACGCGGTACGAGCAGTACTTC. This codes for CAIGTPTRYEQYF.